Below are 3 T cell receptor beta chains sequenced from a single sample in a study of T cell responses to AZD1222 COVID-19 vaccine. The method was immunoSEQ multiplex PCR; TCRdb's version includes in-frame clones alone and lacks a portion of them. The profile shows some 130,000 clones, around 93% of them singletons. The material was peripheral blood, obtained 28 days after the second AZD1222 dose. All receptors derive from an adult who received the AZD1222 COVID-19 vaccine.

This clone showed up just a few times. V and J are TRBV7-9 and TRBJ2-1; 11 bases match TRBD2. This CDR3 is built from 15 residues. Trimming took 3 bases from V and 6 from J; bases not matched to a gene: 4. Germline lookup yields CDR1 SEHNR and CDR2 FQNEAQ (reference sequence). CDR3 nucleotide sequence: TGTGCCAGCAGCTTTCTAGCGGGGGGTTCCAATGAGCAGTTCTTC. This encodes CASSFLAGGSNEQFF.

V and J are TRBV5-4 and TRBJ2-7; no definite D call. The CDR3 runs 13 residues. V dropped 0 bases and J dropped 7 bases, with 11 bases sitting between them. Germline V gene lookup returns CDR1 SGHNT and CDR2 YYREEE (reference sequence). For the CDR3, the DNA is TGTGCCAGCAGCTTGGACAGAACAACGGAGCAGTACTTC. As protein: CASSLDRTTEQYF.

V usage is TRBV7-9 and J usage is TRBJ2-5, with D possibly matching TRBD2 (6 bases). The CDR3 consists of 15 residues. CDR1 and CDR2 from the germline V gene are SEHNR and FQNEAQ (reference sequence). Between the trimmed V and J ends, which lost 1 base and 4 bases, there was a span of 13 bases. The CDR3 here is CASSLELAYRETQYF. The CDR3, as DNA: TGTGCCAGCAGCTTAGAACTAGCCTACCGAGAGACCCAGTACTTC.